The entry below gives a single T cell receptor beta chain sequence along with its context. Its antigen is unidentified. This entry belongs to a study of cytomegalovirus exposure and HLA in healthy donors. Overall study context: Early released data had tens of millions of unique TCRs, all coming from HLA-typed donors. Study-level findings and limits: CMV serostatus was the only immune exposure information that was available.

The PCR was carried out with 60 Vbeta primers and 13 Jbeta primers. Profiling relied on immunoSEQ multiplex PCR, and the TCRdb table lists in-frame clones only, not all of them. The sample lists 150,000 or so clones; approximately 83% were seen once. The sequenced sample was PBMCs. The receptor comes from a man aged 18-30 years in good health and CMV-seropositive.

The CDR3 loop is CASSQDKGGGVADTQYF. Here the CDR3 DNA reads TGCGCCAGCAGCCAAGATAAGGGCGGGGGGGTCGCTGATACGCAGTATTTT. The chain couples TRBV4-3 to TRBJ2-3; 9 bases align to TRBD2. Germline trimming cut 0 bases from V and 6 bases from J; bases unmatched to any gene: 10. This CDR3 has 17 residues. Per the germline V gene, CDR1 is LGHNA and CDR2 is YSLEER.